These 5 T cell receptor beta chains originate from one sample sequenced in a study of blood T cell repertoires in COVID-19. The method was immunoSEQ multiplex PCR; TCRdb's version includes in-frame clones alone and lacks a portion of them. The sample lists around 400,000 clones; 89% were seen once. Material: peripheral blood. These receptors all stem from a man aged 35 to 55 with acute or convalescent COVID-19.

This clone was observed once. The chain has TRBV28 and TRBJ1-1; D is undetermined. CDR3 length equals 16 residues. The V gene lost 4 bases and the J gene lost 0 bases, with 15 bases spanning the gap. In germline, CDR1 is MDHEN, CDR2 SYDVKM. In nucleotides, the CDR3 is TGTGCCAGCAGTTCAAACCCTCCGGGGATGAACACTGAAGCTTTCTTT. Protein sequence: CASSSNPPGMNTEAFF. The variable domain in full, completed from reference TRBV28 and TRBJ1-1, reads DVKVTQSSRYLVKRTGEKVFLECVQDMDHENMFWYRQDPGLGLRLIYFSYDVKMKEKGDIPEGYSVSREKKERFSLILESASTNQTSMYLCASSSNPPGMNTEAFFGQGTRLTVV.

V gene TRBV15 combines with J gene TRBJ1-3; no reliable D call. V was pared by 0 bases and J by 3 bases, with 12 bases between. The germline V gene has CDR1 LNHNV and CDR2 YYDKDF (reference sequence). The CDR3 has 16 residues. This CDR3 reads CATSRESFYLGNTIYF. CDR3 nucleotides: TGTGCCACCAGCAGAGAATCCTTCTACCTTGGAAACACCATATATTTT.

The chain combines TRBV30 with TRBJ2-2; D might be TRBD2 (5 bases). The CDR3 contains 14 residues. Trimming took 2 bases from V and 4 from J, leaving 11 bases between them. CDR1 is GTSNPN, CDR2 SVGIG, per germline (reference sequence). CDR3 sequence: CAWSRRPRTGELFF. The CDR3 DNA reads as TGTGCCTGGAGTAGGAGGCCCCGCACCGGGGAGCTGTTTTTT.

This clone was detected once. Additional DNA sequences in this sample encode the identical CDR3. V gene TRBV27 combines with J gene TRBJ1-2, with unresolved D. Germline V lookup: CDR1 MNHEY, CDR2 SMNVEV (reference sequence). CDR3 length: 13 residues. Trimming took off 0 bases at V and 2 bases at J, with 4 bases between the two ends. The CDR3 DNA follows: TGTGCCAGCAGTTTATCCGGGAACTATGGCTACACCTTC. Protein: CASSLSGNYGYTF.

This clone was counted a single time. The chain is built from TRBV27 and TRBJ1-2, with D possibly TRBD1 on 5 matching bases. The CDR3 spans 16 residues. Germline lookup yields CDR1 MNHEY and CDR2 SMNVEV (reference sequence). V gave up 5 bases and J gave up 6 bases, with 22 bases separating them. CDR3 DNA sequence: TGTGCCAGCAGTCCATTCGTGCCCACCAGGGTCCATGGCTACACCTTC. Encoded protein: CASSPFVPTRVHGYTF.